One sample yielded the 24 T cell receptor beta chains listed below, sequenced in a study of Ad26.COV2.S vaccination and SARS-CoV-2 variants. Assay: immunoSEQ multiplex PCR; the TCRdb copy retains only in-frame clones and omits some. The data hold under 500,000 clones, with approximately 90% observed a single time. Described treatment: roughly 20 received Ad26.COV2.S at low or high dose, single or two shots; several received placebo; per-sample allocation not given. Samples were taken on day 63 after the first vaccine or placebo injection. The source was peripheral blood, collected in a trial of Ad26.COV2.S vaccine versus placebo. These receptors were obtained from a person between 18 and 65 years old who received the Ad26.COV2.S COVID-19 vaccine or a placebo.

This clone is a singleton in its sample. The V gene is TRBV4-3, the J gene TRBJ1-1; D not resolved. V lost 0 bases, J lost 0 bases, and 11 bases lay in between. CDR1 LGHNA and CDR2 YSLEER come from the germline V gene. This CDR3 has 16 amino acids. CDR3 sequence: CASSQDGGELNTEAFF. The CDR3 bases are TGCGCCAGCAGCCAAGATGGCGGGGAATTGAACACTGAAGCTTTCTTT.

The chain joins TRBV20-1 to TRBJ1-2; no firm D call. CDR1 DFQATT and CDR2 SNEGSKA come from the germline V gene (reference sequence). Trimming took off 3 bases at V and 8 bases at J, with 7 bases between the two ends. CDR3 length equals 10 residues. The CDR3 protein is CSASINGYTF. The CDR3 nucleotides read TGCAGTGCTAGTATCAACGGCTACACCTTC.

The chain joins TRBV6-2 or TRBV6-3 to TRBJ2-5; 10 bases line up with TRBD1. V was clipped by 2 bases and J by 4 bases; unmatched bases: 10. The CDR3 runs to 17 residues. Germline values: CDR1 MNHEY, CDR2 SVGEGT. The CDR3 DNA sequence: TGTGCCAGCAGTTACCCGGACAGGGGGGCCGAGGGAGAGACCCAGTACTTC. As protein: CASSYPDRGAEGETQYF.

This chain uses TRBV3-1 (or the pseudogene TRBV3-2) with TRBJ1-2; D is unresolved. Trimming removed 5 bases at V and 8 bases at J, with 15 bases between. The CDR3 length is 13 residues. Germline-derived CDR1 and CDR2 are LGHDT and YNNKEL (reference sequence). The CDR3 is CASSFYLGAGYTF. The DNA for the CDR3 is TGTGCCAGCAGCTTTTATTTGGGAGCGGGCTACACCTTC.

The CDR3 spells CASSFGDQTANTGELFF. The CDR3, as DNA: TGTGCCAGCAGCTTTGGCGACCAGACAGCCAACACCGGGGAGCTGTTTTTT. The chain has TRBV7-9 and TRBJ2-2, with D tentatively TRBD1 (5 bases). CDR1 is SEHNR, CDR2 FQNEAQ, per germline (reference sequence). V lost 3 bases, J lost 2 bases, and 16 bases lay in between. CDR3 length equals 17 residues.

The rearrangement uses TRBV27 and TRBJ1-3, with D perhaps TRBD1 (5 bases). Germline lookup yields CDR1 MNHEY and CDR2 SMNVEV (reference sequence). The length of the CDR3 is 18 residues. Trimming took 2 bases from V and 2 from J, leaving 19 bases between them. The CDR3 here is CASSLNPGEGPPGNTIYF. CDR3 sequence (DNA): TGTGCCAGCAGTTTAAATCCGGGGGAGGGGCCCCCTGGAAACACCATATATTTT.

The chain joins TRBV6-5 to TRBJ2-2; D remains ambiguous. This CDR3 comprises 15 residues. The germline V gene has CDR1 MNHEY and CDR2 SVGAGI. The ends were cut back, 0 bases at V and 5 bases at J, with 10 bases in the middle. CDR3 sequence: CASSYSAGRTGELFF. The CDR3, as DNA: TGTGCCAGCAGTTACTCGGCAGGAAGAACCGGGGAGCTGTTTTTT.

This clone was picked up one time. This chain joins TRBV19 and TRBJ2-3, with D possibly called TRBD1 or TRBD2 (6 bases each). The CDR3 covers 13 residues. Between the trimmed V and J ends, which lost 8 bases and 4 bases, there was a span of 13 bases. CDR1 is LNHDA, CDR2 SQIVND, per germline (reference sequence). CDR3 loop: CASGLRGADTQYF. Written as DNA, the CDR3 is TGTGCCAGTGGTCTAAGGGGGGCAGATACGCAGTATTTT.

The CDR3 nucleotides read TGCGCCAGCAGCCAAGATACCGACAGGGACTATGGCTACACCTTC. Encoded protein: CASSQDTDRDYGYTF. The chain carries TRBV4-1 and TRBJ1-2; TRBD1 matches 7 bases. The V and J ends lost 0 bases and 3 bases, in that order; junction bases with no gene match: 4. This CDR3 contains 15 residues. Germline assignment: CDR1 MGHRA and CDR2 YSYEKL.

This clone was found once. The V and J genes are TRBV5-8 and TRBJ2-7, with TRBD1 matching 11 bases. The CDR3 contains 16 residues. V gave up 2 bases and J gave up 4 bases; unmatched junction bases: 8. The germline CDR1 and CDR2 sequences are SGHTS and YDEGEE. CDR3 nucleotides: TGTGCCAGCAGCTTCGGACAGGGGGCTGTTATGTACGAGCAGTACTTC. Protein: CASSFGQGAVMYEQYF.

The V gene is TRBV12-3 or TRBV12-4, the J gene TRBJ1-5; D remains ambiguous. This CDR3 is built from 13 residues. V was shortened by 2 bases and J by 6 bases, with 8 bases between the two germline ends. CDR3 loop: CASSLKRIQPQHF. DNA for the CDR3: TGTGCCAGCAGTTTAAAAAGGATTCAGCCCCAGCATTTT.

This clone was found a few times. In the same sample, other DNA sequences code for this CDR3. This chain links TRBV6-2 or TRBV6-3 with TRBJ2-7, with D unresolved. Germline assignment: CDR1 MNHEY and CDR2 SVGEGT. The CDR3 has 11 amino acids. V was clipped by 3 bases and J by 4 bases, with 4 bases between them. The CDR3 DNA reads as TGTGCCAGCAGTTATGCGTACGAGCAGTACTTC. It codes for CASSYAYEQYF.

The V call is TRBV4-3, the J call TRBJ2-5; tentative D call: TRBD1 (5 bases). The CDR3 has 15 amino acids. In germline, CDR1 is LGHNA, CDR2 YSLEER. Trimming took 0 bases from V and 5 from J, leaving 13 bases between them. The chain's CDR3 is CASSQDRQGWETQYF. The CDR3 DNA follows: TGCGCCAGCAGCCAAGATAGGCAGGGATGGGAGACCCAGTACTTC.

The chain recombines TRBV7-9 with TRBJ1-5; 7 bases agree with TRBD1. CDR3 length: 19 residues. The junction had 11 bases not matched to a gene; V was cut back by 0 bases and J by 0 bases. Germline V gene lookup returns CDR1 SEHNR and CDR2 FQNEAQ (reference sequence). CDR3 residues: CASSLAGSGQDYSNQPQHF. The CDR3, as DNA: TGTGCCAGCAGCTTAGCGGGATCTGGACAGGACTATAGCAATCAGCCCCAGCATTTT.

This rearrangement joins TRBV28 to TRBJ2-6, with a possible D match to TRBD1 (6 bases). From germline, CDR1 is MDHEN and CDR2 SYDVKM. The germline V and J ends were trimmed by 10 bases and 0 bases, with 16 bases remaining between them. The CDR3 loop spans 16 amino acids. Written as DNA, the CDR3 is TGTGCCACCGCGCAGGGGACCCCCTCTGGGGCCAACGTCCTGACTTTC. Its translation is CATAQGTPSGANVLTF.

The rearrangement uses TRBV9 and TRBJ2-1; no firm D call. The V gene lost 5 bases and the J gene lost 1 base, with 19 bases spanning the gap. Germline V CDR1 and CDR2: SGDLS, YYNGEE. CDR3 size: 17 residues. The CDR3 region has the DNA TGTGCCAGCAGTTCTTTGGTCGGAACTAAGTCCTACAATGAGCAGTTCTTC. Its translation: CASSSLVGTKSYNEQFF.

This chain joins TRBV27 and TRBJ2-1, with D unresolved. Trimming shortened V by 1 base and J by 5 bases, and 27 bases separated the two germline ends. CDR1 is MNHEY, CDR2 SMNVEV, per germline (reference sequence). The CDR3 has 20 amino acids. The CDR3 region is CASSLFFRPPTPITDNEQFF. The CDR3 DNA is TGTGCCAGCAGTTTATTCTTCCGGCCCCCAACCCCTATTACAGACAATGAGCAGTTCTTC.

This chain links TRBV6-5 with TRBJ1-1; 9 bases fit TRBD1. J gave up 4 bases and V 2 bases, and 5 bases lay outside the gene matches. CDR1 is MNHEY and CDR2 is SVGAGI in the germline V gene. This CDR3 region has 15 residues. The CDR3 region has the DNA TGTGCCAGCAGTTACGACAGGGGGTCGGGCACTGAAGCTTTCTTT. Its protein product is CASSYDRGSGTEAFF.

The J gene is TRBJ2-7, the V gene TRBV14; no firm D call. V was clipped by 2 bases and J by 0 bases, with 8 bases between them. The CDR3 covers 14 residues. Germline values: CDR1 SGHDN, CDR2 FVKESK. The CDR3 sequence is CASSQRFDSYEQYF. CDR3 sequence (DNA): TGTGCCAGCAGCCAAAGATTTGACTCCTACGAGCAGTACTTC. The variable domain in full, completed from reference TRBV14 and TRBJ2-7, reads EAGVTQFPSHSVIEKGQTVTLRCDPISGHDNLYWYRRVMGKEIKFLLHFVKESKQDESGMPNNRFLAERTGGTYSTLKVQPAELEDSGVYFCASSQRFDSYEQYFGPGTRLTVT.

The V call is TRBV19, the J call TRBJ2-7; 8 bases agree with TRBD1. J was trimmed by 2 bases and V by 6 bases; bases with no gene match: 3. Germline CDR1 and CDR2: LNHDA and SQIVND (reference sequence). The CDR3 covers 13 residues. CDR3 sequence (DNA): TGTGCCAGTAGCCCGACAGGGGCCTACGAGCAGTACTTC. This sequence encodes CASSPTGAYEQYF. Looking up the rest from reference TRBV19 and TRBJ2-7 gives the full variable domain: DGGITQSPKYLFRKEGQNVTLSCEQNLNHDAMYWYRQDPGQGLRLIYYSQIVNDFQKGDIAEGYSVSREKKESFPLTVTSAQKNPTAFYLCASSPTGAYEQYFGPGTRLTVT.

CDR3 loop: CASSIVGGTRTDTQYF. The DNA of the CDR3 is TGTGCCAGTAGTATAGTAGGCGGGACCCGCACAGATACGCAGTATTTT. The chain is built from TRBV19 and TRBJ2-3; tentatively, D is TRBD2 (6 bases). The CDR3 covers 16 residues. Trimming stripped 1 base from V and 1 base from J, with 12 bases between. Germline values: CDR1 LNHDA, CDR2 SQIVND (reference sequence).

This chain connects TRBV6-5 to TRBJ1-2, with TRBD1 as a possible D gene (6 bases). There are 15 residues in the CDR3. Germline V gene sequence: CDR1 MNHEY, CDR2 SVGAGI. The V end lost 5 bases, the J end lost 7 bases, and 20 bases lay between the germline ends. The CDR3 spells CASSLAGAGSRGYTF. As DNA, the CDR3 is TGTGCCAGCAGTCTGGCGGGGGCAGGGAGCCGTGGCTACACCTTC.

The chain links TRBV5-1 to TRBJ2-5; D is possibly TRBD1 (5 bases). V lost 0 bases, J lost 0 bases, and 6 bases lay in between. The CDR3 covers 14 residues. Germline CDR1 SGHRS, CDR2 YFSETQ. The CDR3 DNA reads as TGCGCCAGCAGCTTGGTAGGGGACCAAGAGACCCAGTACTTC. This codes for CASSLVGDQETQYF. The whole variable domain, remainder taken from reference TRBV5-1 and TRBJ2-5, is KAGVTQTPRYLIKTRGQQVTLSCSPISGHRSVSWYQQTPGQGLQFLFEYFSETQRNKGNFPGRFSGRQFSNSRSEMNVSTLELGDSALYLCASSLVGDQETQYFGPGTRLLVL.

The chain joins TRBV12-3 or TRBV12-4 to TRBJ2-3, with D perhaps matching TRBD2 (6 bases). Trimming took 7 bases from V and 5 from J, leaving 13 bases between them. This CDR3 is 13 amino acids long. CDR3 in amino acids: CASILGGGDTQYF. The CDR3 DNA sequence: TGTGCCAGCATCCTCGGGGGTGGAGATACGCAGTATTTT.